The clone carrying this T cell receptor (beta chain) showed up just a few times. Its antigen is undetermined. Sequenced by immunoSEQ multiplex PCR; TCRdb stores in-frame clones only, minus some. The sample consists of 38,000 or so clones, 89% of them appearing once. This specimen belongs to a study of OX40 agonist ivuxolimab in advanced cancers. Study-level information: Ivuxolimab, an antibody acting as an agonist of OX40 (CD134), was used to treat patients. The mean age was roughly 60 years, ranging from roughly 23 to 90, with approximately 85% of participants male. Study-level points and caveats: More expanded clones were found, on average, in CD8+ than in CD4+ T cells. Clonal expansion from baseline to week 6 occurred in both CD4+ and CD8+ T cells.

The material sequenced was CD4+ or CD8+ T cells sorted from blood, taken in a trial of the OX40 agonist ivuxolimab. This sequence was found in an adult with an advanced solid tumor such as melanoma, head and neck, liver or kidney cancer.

CDR3 DNA: TGTGCCAGCAGCTCTGTCCTGATAGCCAAAAACATTCAGTACTTC. Protein product: CASSSVLIAKNIQYF. The chain couples TRBV5-4 to TRBJ2-4; no firm D call. The CDR3 runs 15 residues. Germline loops: CDR1 SGHNT, CDR2 YYREEE (reference sequence). Between the trimmed V and J ends, which lost 3 bases and 0 bases, there was a span of 10 bases.